The sequence of this TCR beta chain was determined in a study of blood T cell repertoires in COVID-19. Study context: Specimens from acute and convalescent COVID-19 originated in the United States, Italy and Spain. T cells, B-cell-depleted T cells, or PBMCs supplied cDNA or gDNA.

Germline CDR1 and CDR2: MNHEY and SVGAGI. V dropped 10 bases and J dropped 4 bases, with 13 bases sitting between them. This CDR3 region has 12 residues. Original handling: Reference gene primer amplification in the assay estimated nucleated cell counts. Data came from immunoSEQ multiplex PCR; TCRdb stores just in-frame clones and leaves some out. That table is the source of V, J and clone size, and D and trimming were worked out from the DNA. The sample includes tens of thousands of clones, around three quarters of them seen just once. The chain links TRBV6-5 to TRBJ1-2, with D possibly being TRBD1 (6 bases). Sequenced material: peripheral blood. This TCR was sampled from a woman between 65 and 79 years old with acute or convalescent COVID-19. For the CDR3, the DNA is TGTGCCACCGCGACAGGTGGCTATGGCTACACCTTC. This encodes CATATGGYGYTF.